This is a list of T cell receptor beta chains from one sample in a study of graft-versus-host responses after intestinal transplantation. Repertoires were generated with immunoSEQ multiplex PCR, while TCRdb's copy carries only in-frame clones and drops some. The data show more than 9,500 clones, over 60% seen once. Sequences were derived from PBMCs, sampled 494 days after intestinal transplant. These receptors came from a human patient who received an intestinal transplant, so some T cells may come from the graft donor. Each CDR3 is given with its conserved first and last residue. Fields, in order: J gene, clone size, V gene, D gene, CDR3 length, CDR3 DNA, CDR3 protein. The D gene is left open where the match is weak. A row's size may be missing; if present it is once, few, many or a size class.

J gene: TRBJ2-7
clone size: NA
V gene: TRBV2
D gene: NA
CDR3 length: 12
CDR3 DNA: TGTGCCAGCAGTGCCTCCCCCTACGAGCAGTACTTC
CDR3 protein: CASSASPYEQYF

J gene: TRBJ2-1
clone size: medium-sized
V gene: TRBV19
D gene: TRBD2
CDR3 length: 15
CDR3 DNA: TGTGCCAGTAGGAAGCGGGAGGGCCTCAACAATGAGCAGTTCTTC
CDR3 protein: CASRKREGLNNEQFF

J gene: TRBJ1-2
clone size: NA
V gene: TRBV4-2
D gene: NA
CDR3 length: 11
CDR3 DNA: TGTGCCAGCAGCTACGACGAGAGCTACACCTTC
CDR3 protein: CASSYDESYTF

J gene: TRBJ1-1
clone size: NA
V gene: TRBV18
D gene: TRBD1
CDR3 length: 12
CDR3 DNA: TGTGCCAGCGAACAGGGGGGCGCTGAAGCTTTCTTT
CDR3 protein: CASEQGGAEAFF

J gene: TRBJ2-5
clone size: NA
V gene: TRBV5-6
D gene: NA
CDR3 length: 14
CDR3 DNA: TGTGCCAGCAGCTTGAGGGGGGGCGTAGAGACCCAGTACTTC
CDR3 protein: CASSLRGGVETQYF

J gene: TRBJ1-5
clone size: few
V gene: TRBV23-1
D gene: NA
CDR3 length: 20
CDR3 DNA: TGCGCCAGCAGTCAATCCGCAGGGACTACTACTATGCGGGGCAATCAGCCCCAGCATTTT
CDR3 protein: CASSQSAGTTTMRGNQPQHF

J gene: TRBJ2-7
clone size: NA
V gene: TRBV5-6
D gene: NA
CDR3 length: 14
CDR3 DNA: TGTGCCAGCAGCTCCAGAGACAGCTCCTACGAGCAGTACTTC
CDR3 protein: CASSSRDSSYEQYF

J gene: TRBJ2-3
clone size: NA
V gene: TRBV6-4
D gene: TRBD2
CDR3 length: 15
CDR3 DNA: TGTGCCAGCAGTAGCGGGAGGGCTAGCACAGATACGCAGTATTTT
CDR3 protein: CASSSGRASTDTQYF

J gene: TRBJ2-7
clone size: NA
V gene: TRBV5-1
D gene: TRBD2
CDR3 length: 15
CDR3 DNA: TGCGCCAGCAGCTTGCTAGCGGGCAGCTCCTACGAGCAGTACTTC
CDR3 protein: CASSLLAGSSYEQYF

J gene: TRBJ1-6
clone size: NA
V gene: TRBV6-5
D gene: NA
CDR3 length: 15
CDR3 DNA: TGTGCCAGCAGTTCCCCCGCGGTTAATAATTCACCCCTCCACTTT
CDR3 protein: CASSSPAVNNSPLHF

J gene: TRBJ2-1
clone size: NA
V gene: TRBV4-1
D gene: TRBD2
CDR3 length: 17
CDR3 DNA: TGCGCCAGCAGCCGGGGGACTAGCGGGAGCTATTACAATGAGCAGTTCTTC
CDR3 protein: CASSRGTSGSYYNEQFF

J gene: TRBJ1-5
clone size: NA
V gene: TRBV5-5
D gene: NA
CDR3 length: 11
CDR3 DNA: TGTGCCAGCAGCTTGGGTCAGCCCCAGCATTTT
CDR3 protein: CASSLGQPQHF

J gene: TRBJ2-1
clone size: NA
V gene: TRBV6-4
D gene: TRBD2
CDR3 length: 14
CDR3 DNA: TGTGCCAGCAGTGAAGGCGGGGGGGCCAATGAGCAGTTCTTC
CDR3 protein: CASSEGGGANEQFF

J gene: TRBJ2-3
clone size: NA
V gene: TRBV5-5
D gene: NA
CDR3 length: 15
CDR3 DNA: TGTGCCAGCAGCCCTGGGGTACTCAGCACAGATACGCAGTATTTT
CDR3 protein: CASSPGVLSTDTQYF

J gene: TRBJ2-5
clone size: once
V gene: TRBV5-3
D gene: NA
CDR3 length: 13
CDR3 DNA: TGTGCCAGAAGCTTGGGTCTTAGCGAGACCCAGTACTTC
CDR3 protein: CARSLGLSETQYF

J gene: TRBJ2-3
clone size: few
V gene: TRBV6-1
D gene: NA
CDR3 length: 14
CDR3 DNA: TGTGCCAGCAGTGAGAGGGAGCTGTATGATACGCAGTATTTT
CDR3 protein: CASSERELYDTQYF

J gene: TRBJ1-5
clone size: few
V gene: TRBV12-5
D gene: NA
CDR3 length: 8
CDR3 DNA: TGTGCTAGAATGGGCCAGCATTTT
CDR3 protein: CARMGQHF

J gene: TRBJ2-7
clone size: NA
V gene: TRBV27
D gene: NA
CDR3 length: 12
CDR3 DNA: TGTGCCAGCAAAACCACCCAGGGGGAGCAGTACTTC
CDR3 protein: CASKTTQGEQYF

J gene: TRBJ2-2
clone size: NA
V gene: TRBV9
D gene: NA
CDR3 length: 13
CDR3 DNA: TGTGCCAGCAGCGCGGGGCGTGGCGGGGAGCTGTTTTTT
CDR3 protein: CASSAGRGGELFF

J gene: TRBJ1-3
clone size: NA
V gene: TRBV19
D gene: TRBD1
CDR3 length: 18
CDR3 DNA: TGTGCCAGTAGTACCACTCCGGGACAGCCAAGCTCTGGAAACACCATATATTTT
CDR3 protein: CASSTTPGQPSSGNTIYF

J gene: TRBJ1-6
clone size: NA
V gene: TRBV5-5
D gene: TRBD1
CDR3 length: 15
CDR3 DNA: TGTGCCAGCAGCTTTGGGGGACAGGTTCAATCACCCCTCCACTTT
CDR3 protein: CASSFGGQVQSPLHF

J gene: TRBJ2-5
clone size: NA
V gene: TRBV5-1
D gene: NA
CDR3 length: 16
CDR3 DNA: TGCGCCAGCAGCTTGGCCAGGACTTACATGGGGGAGACCCAGTACTTC
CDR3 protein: CASSLARTYMGETQYF

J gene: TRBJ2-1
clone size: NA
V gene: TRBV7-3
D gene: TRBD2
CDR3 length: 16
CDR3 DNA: TGTGCCAGCAGCTTAAAAGGTAGCGGGGGTACCCCTCAGCAGTTCTTC
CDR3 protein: CASSLKGSGGTPQQFF

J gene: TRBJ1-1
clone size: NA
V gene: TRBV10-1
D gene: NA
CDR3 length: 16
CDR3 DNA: TGCGCCAGCAGTGAGTCGGGGGAGGGGCGCAACACTGAAGCTTTCTTT
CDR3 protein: CASSESGEGRNTEAFF

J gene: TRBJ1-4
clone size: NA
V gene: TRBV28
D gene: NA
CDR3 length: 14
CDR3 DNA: TGTGCCAGCTCATCAGAGGGGATGCGTGAAAAACTGTTTTTT
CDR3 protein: CASSSEGMREKLFF

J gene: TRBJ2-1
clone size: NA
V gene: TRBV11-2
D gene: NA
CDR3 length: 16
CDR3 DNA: TGTGCCAGCAGCTTGAGCCCGATACTCCGATACAATGAGCAGTTCTTC
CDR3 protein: CASSLSPILRYNEQFF

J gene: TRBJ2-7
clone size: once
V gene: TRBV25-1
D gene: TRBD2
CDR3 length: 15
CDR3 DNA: TGTGCCAGCAGTGCTTGGGGGGGAGACGCCTACGAGCAGTACTTC
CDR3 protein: CASSAWGGDAYEQYF